The 19 T cell receptor beta chains below all came from one sample that was sequenced in a study of radiotherapy plus CTLA-4 blockade in lung cancer. Method: immunoSEQ multiplex PCR; TCRdb's copy keeps in-frame clones and lacks some. The table has some 98,000 clones, approximately 78% seen once. Specimen: peripheral blood, collected from a patient treated with radiotherapy plus ipilimumab. Receptor source: a human donor with non-small cell lung cancer who had a partial response to radiotherapy plus ipilimumab.

The CDR3 DNA is TGTGCCAGCAGTTTACAGGGGGCTAAGACCCAGTACTTC. Encoded protein: CASSLQGAKTQYF. This rearrangement joins TRBV28 to TRBJ2-5; 8 bases map to TRBD1. CDR3 length: 13 residues. Unmatched junction bases numbered 2, after V lost 2 bases and J lost 6 bases. Germline-derived CDR1 and CDR2 are MDHEN and SYDVKM.

J is TRBJ1-4 and V is TRBV7-2, with 7 bases that match TRBD1. This CDR3 has 15 residues. The germline V gene has CDR1 SGHTA and CDR2 FQGNSA. The V gene end was trimmed by 5 bases and the J gene end by 5 bases; junction bases not matched to a gene: 8. The CDR3 is CASSPQGPGNEKLFF. The DNA of the CDR3 is TGTGCCAGCAGCCCACAGGGGCCGGGGAATGAAAAACTGTTTTTT.

This clone came up once. The genes are TRBV28 and TRBJ1-2, with 8 bases aligning to TRBD1. Germline V gene sequence: CDR1 MDHEN, CDR2 SYDVKM. This CDR3 contains 15 residues. Trimming cost V 4 bases and J 2 bases; bases outside gene matches: 6. CDR3 nucleotides: TGTGCCAGCAGTTCATCAGGGGGCAAGAACTATGGCTACACCTTC. Protein product: CASSSSGGKNYGYTF.

The rearrangement joins TRBV5-4 to TRBJ2-7; a possible D gene is TRBD1 (5 bases). The CDR3 spans 14 residues. Trimming left V 7 bases short and J 3 bases short, with 17 bases between. Per germline, CDR1 SGHNT and CDR2 YYREEE (reference sequence). The chain's CDR3 is CASGQGQGNYEQYF. The CDR3 bases are TGTGCCAGCGGCCAAGGGCAGGGAAACTACGAGCAGTACTTC.

The V gene is TRBV18, the J gene TRBJ1-2; D gene unclear. The CDR3 sequence is 14 residues long. Germline V lookup: CDR1 KGHSH, CDR2 LQKENI. Trimming shortened V by 3 bases and J by 4 bases, and 12 bases separated the two germline ends. CDR3 DNA sequence: TGTGCCAGCTCACCCTCAAGGAGTACCTATGGCTACACCTTC. Translated, it gives CASSPSRSTYGYTF.

The chain links TRBV5-4 to TRBJ2-7; 11 nucleotides line up with TRBD1. CDR1 and CDR2 (germline): SGHNT, YYREEE (reference sequence). The CDR3 has 14 residues. V gave up 4 bases and J gave up 7 bases; unmatched junction bases: 7. The CDR3 here is CASSRGQGAGEQYF. CDR3 DNA: TGTGCCAGCAGCCGCGGACAGGGGGCGGGAGAGCAGTACTTC.

This chain connects TRBV4-1 to TRBJ2-2; TRBD1 might be the D (5 bases). This CDR3 region has 15 residues. Looked up from germline, CDR1 is MGHRA and CDR2 is YSYEKL. Trimming shortened V by 5 bases and J by 7 bases, and 17 bases separated the two germline ends. CDR3 nucleotide sequence: TGCGCCAGCAGCGTCCCCAGGGCCCGCGGCGGGGAGCTGTTTTTT. Translation: CASSVPRARGGELFF.

This chain uses TRBV28 with TRBJ2-1, with a weak D call TRBD2 (6 bases). CDR1 and CDR2 from the germline V gene are MDHEN and SYDVKM. The CDR3 is 16 residues long. Trimming removed 3 bases at V and 5 bases at J, with 17 bases between. In DNA form, the CDR3 reads TGTGCCAGCAGTTTCGGCGGGGCAGGGATCAACAATGAGCAGTTCTTC. It encodes CASSFGGAGINNEQFF.

The V and J genes are TRBV28 and TRBJ1-5; 11 bases align to TRBD1. The CDR3 extends over 16 amino acids. Germline CDR1 and CDR2: MDHEN and SYDVKM. J lost 7 bases, V lost 5 bases, and 10 bases had no gene match. The CDR3 is CASSTKDRGRAQPQHF. CDR3 nucleotides: TGTGCCAGCAGTACAAAGGACAGGGGGCGCGCGCAGCCCCAGCATTTT.

The rearrangement joins TRBV7-2 to TRBJ2-3; the match to TRBD2 covers 10 bases. The ends lost 4 bases at V and 3 bases at J; junction bases unmatched: 1. The length of the CDR3 is 14 residues. Per germline, CDR1 SGHTA and CDR2 FQGNSA. Here the CDR3 reads CASSSGLATDTQYF. The CDR3 DNA reads TGTGCCAGCAGCTCGGGACTAGCGACAGATACGCAGTATTTT. Combining the CDR3 with reference TRBV7-2 and TRBJ2-3 gives the whole variable domain GAGVSQSPSNKVTEKGKDVELRCDPISGHTALYWYRQSLGQGLEFLIYFQGNSAPDKSGLPSDRFSAERTGGSVSTLTIQRTQQEDSAVYLCASSSGLATDTQYFGPGTRLTVL.

The chain employs TRBV5-3 and TRBJ2-3; 8 positions agree with TRBD2. TRBV5-3 is known as an ORF, though its function is uncertain. The J segment lost 1 base and the V segment lost 0 bases, leaving 7 bases of the junction unmatched. This CDR3 has 17 residues. The CDR3 DNA reads as TGTGCCAGAAGCTTGGAGCGGGAGTCGGATCGCACAGATACGCAGTATTTT. It codes for CARSLERESDRTDTQYF.

The CDR3: CASSFVSQTNYGYTF. In DNA, the CDR3 is TGTGCCAGCAGCTTCGTTTCACAAACCAACTATGGCTACACCTTC. The rearrangement uses TRBV7-2 and TRBJ1-2; D gene unclear. The CDR3 consists of 15 residues. Trimming removed 3 bases at V and 2 bases at J, with 13 bases between. In germline, CDR1 is SGHTA, CDR2 FQGNSA. Supplemented by reference TRBV7-2 and TRBJ1-2, the full variable domain reads GAGVSQSPSNKVTEKGKDVELRCDPISGHTALYWYRQSLGQGLEFLIYFQGNSAPDKSGLPSDRFSAERTGGSVSTLTIQRTQQEDSAVYLCASSFVSQTNYGYTFGSGTRLTVV.

As to this clone: Compared with germline, one end of the junction differs, possibly owing to a read error. This chain connects TRBV6-6 to TRBJ2-7, with a tentative D call TRBD1 (5 bases). CDR1 MNHNY and CDR2 SVGAGI come from the germline V gene (reference sequence). The CDR3 is 13 residues long. The CDR3 bases are TGTGCCAGCAGAGGGGCGGCCTCCAACGAGCAGTACTTC. Translating gives CASRGAASNEQYF.

The rearrangement links TRBV7-2 to TRBJ2-4; D unresolved. The ends were cut back, 2 bases at V and 0 bases at J, with 5 bases in the middle. CDR1 and CDR2 from the germline V gene are SGHTA and FQGNSA. This CDR3 has 14 residues. The chain's CDR3 is CASSLSLAKNIQYF. The CDR3 coding sequence is TGTGCCAGCAGCTTATCACTAGCCAAAAACATTCAGTACTTC. Using reference TRBV7-2 and TRBJ2-4 for the parts outside the CDR3, the full variable domain is GAGVSQSPSNKVTEKGKDVELRCDPISGHTALYWYRQSLGQGLEFLIYFQGNSAPDKSGLPSDRFSAERTGGSVSTLTIQRTQQEDSAVYLCASSLSLAKNIQYFGAGTRLSVL.

The chain is built from TRBV29-1 and TRBJ2-7; 11 bases line up with TRBD1. Trimming at V came to 4 bases and at J to 5 bases, leaving 4 bases not matched to a gene. The CDR3 is 13 amino acids. Germline V gives CDR1 SQVTM, CDR2 ANQGSEA. The chain's CDR3 is CSVGTGGEDEQYF. The DNA for the CDR3 is TGCAGCGTTGGGACAGGGGGCGAGGACGAGCAGTACTTC.

The rearrangement uses TRBV28 and TRBJ2-2; tentatively, D is TRBD1 (6 bases). Deletions cut 7 bases from V and 4 bases from J, with 16 bases between. Germline-derived CDR1 and CDR2 are MDHEN and SYDVKM. The CDR3 extends over 15 amino acids. As DNA, the CDR3 is TGTGCCAGCACTCGCGCAGGGGCCGGCACCGGGGAGCTGTTTTTT. Its protein is CASTRAGAGTGELFF.

In this sample, this clone turned up once. The rearrangement joins TRBV25-1 to TRBJ2-5; TRBD1 agrees at 7 bases. Per germline, CDR1 MGHDK and CDR2 SYGVNS. J gave up 5 bases and V 10 bases, and 19 bases lay outside the gene matches. This CDR3 has 16 residues. Here the CDR3 DNA reads TGTGCCACCGGCACCCAACGACAGGGCTGGTACGAGACCCAGTACTTC. This encodes CATGTQRQGWYETQYF.

The genes are TRBV7-6 and TRBJ2-1; 10 bases agree with TRBD2. CDR3 length: 19 amino acids. V trimming: 1 base; J trimming: 4 bases; junction bases outside the gene matches: 13. Germline CDR1 is SGHVS and CDR2 is FNYEAQ. CDR3 region: CASSLGSGTSDLTYNEQFF. Written as DNA, the CDR3 is TGTGCCAGCAGCTTAGGATCCGGGACTAGCGACCTTACTTACAATGAGCAGTTCTTC.

The V and J genes are TRBV19 and TRBJ2-7; a weak D match, TRBD2 (6 bases). Between the trimmed V and J ends, which lost 7 bases and 2 bases, there was a span of 18 bases. The CDR3 contains 15 residues. The germline V gene encodes CDR1 LNHDA and CDR2 SQIVND (reference sequence). CDR3 sequence reads: CASKKEGPGAYEQYF. The CDR3 DNA reads as TGTGCCAGTAAGAAGGAGGGGCCGGGGGCCTACGAGCAGTACTTC.